This TCR beta chain was found in a study of post-analysis software for immune sequencing data. Findings and caveats of the study: Samples made in the same batch grouped tightly together by F measure.

Unique molecular identifiers were built into the TCR beta cDNA libraries. TCRdb called the PCR reads again in MiXCR, with one record for every CDR3 protein. This sample has hundreds of thousands of distinct CDR3 sequences, with 44% found just once. On this clonotype itself: Its antigen remains unknown.

The source is a girl aged 10 to 17 with multiple sclerosis. Material for sequencing was blood.

DNA of the CDR3: TGCAGTGCTACCACCGGGTCCCCCGACGAGCAGTACTTC. Protein sequence: CSATTGSPDEQYF. This chain joins TRBV20-1 and TRBJ2-4; D unresolved. Near its end, the DNA agrees better with TRBJ2-7, so the J call may be wrong. The germline V gene has CDR1 DFQATT and CDR2 SNEGSKA (reference sequence). The CDR3 is made up of 13 amino acids.